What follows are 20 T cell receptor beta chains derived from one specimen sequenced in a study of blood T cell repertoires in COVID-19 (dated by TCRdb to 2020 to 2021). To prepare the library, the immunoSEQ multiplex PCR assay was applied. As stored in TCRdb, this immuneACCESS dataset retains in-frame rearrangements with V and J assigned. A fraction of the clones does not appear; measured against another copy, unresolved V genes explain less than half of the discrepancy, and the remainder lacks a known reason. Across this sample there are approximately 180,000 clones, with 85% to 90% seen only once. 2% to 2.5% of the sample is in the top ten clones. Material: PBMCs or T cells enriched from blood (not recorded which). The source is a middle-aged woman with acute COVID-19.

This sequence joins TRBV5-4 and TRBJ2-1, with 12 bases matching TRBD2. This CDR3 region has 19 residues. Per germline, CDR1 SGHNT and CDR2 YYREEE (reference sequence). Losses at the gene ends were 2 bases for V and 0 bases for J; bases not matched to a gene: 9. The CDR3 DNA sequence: TGTGCCAGCAGCTTTAGCCTAGCGGGGGGGATAAGCTCCTACAATGAGCAGTTCTTC. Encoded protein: CASSFSLAGGISSYNEQFF.

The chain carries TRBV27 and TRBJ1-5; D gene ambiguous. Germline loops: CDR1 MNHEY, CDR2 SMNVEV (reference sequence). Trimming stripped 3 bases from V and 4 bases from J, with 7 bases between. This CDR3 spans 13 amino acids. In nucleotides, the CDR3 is TGTGCCAGCAGTTTTACGGGGAATCAGCCCCAGCATTTT. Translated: CASSFTGNQPQHF.

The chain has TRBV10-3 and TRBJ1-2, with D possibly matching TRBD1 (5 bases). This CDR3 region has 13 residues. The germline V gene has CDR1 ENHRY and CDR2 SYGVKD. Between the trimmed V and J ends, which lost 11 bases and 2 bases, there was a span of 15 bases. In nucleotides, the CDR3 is TGTGCCGTCGGGGGATTAGACAACTATGGCTACACCTTC. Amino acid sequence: CAVGGLDNYGYTF.

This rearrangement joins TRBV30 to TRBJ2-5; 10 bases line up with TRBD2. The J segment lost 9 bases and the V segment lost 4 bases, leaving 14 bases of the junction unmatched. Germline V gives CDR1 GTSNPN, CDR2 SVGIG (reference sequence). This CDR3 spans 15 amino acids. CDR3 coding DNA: TGTGCCTGGAATCCCGTAGCGGGGGGCCAGAGCGCCCAGTACTTC. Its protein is CAWNPVAGGQSAQYF.

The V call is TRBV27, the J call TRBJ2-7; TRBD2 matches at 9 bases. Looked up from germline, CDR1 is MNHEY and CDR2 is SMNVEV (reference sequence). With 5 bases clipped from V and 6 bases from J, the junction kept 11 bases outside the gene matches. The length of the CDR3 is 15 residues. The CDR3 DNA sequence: TGTGCCAGCAGTCGAACTCCGGGACTAGCAAGCGAGCAGTACTTC. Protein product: CASSRTPGLASEQYF.

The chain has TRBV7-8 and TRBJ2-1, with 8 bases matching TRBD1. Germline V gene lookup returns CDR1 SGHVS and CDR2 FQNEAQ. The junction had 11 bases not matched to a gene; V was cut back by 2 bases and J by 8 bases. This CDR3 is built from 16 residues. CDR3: CASSLISGTGGDEQFF. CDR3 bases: TGTGCCAGCAGCTTAATTTCCGGGACAGGAGGCGATGAGCAGTTCTTC.

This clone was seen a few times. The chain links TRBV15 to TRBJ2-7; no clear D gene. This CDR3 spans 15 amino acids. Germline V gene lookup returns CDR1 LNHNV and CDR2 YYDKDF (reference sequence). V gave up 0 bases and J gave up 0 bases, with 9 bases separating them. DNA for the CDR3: TGTGCCACCAGCAGAGATTACCCCAGCTCCTACGAGCAGTACTTC. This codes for CATSRDYPSSYEQYF.

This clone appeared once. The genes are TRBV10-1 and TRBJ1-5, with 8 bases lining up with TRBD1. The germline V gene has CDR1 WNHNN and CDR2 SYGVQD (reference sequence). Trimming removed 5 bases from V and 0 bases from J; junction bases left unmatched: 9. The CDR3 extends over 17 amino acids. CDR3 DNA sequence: TGCGCCAGCAGTAGACGACAGGGGAAGAGTAGCAATCAGCCCCAGCATTTT. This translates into CASSRRQGKSSNQPQHF.

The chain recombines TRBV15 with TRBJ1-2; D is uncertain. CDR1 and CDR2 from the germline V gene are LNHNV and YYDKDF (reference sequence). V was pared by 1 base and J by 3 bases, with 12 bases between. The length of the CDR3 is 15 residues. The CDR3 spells CATSRGEVVDYGYTF. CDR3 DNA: TGTGCCACCAGCAGAGGTGAGGTGGTGGACTATGGCTACACCTTC.

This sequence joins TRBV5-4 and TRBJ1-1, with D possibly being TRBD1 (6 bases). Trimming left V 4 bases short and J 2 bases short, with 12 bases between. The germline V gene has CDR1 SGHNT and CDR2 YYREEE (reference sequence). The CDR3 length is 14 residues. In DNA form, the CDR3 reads TGTGCCAGCAGCGACGGGACACTCAACACTGAAGCTTTCTTT. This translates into CASSDGTLNTEAFF.

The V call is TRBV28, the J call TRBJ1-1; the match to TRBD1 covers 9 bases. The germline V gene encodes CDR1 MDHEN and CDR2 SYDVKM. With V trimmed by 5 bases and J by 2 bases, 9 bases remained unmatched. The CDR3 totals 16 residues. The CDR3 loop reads CASSQKQGAVNTEAFF. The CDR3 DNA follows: TGTGCCAGCAGTCAGAAACAGGGGGCGGTTAACACTGAAGCTTTCTTT.

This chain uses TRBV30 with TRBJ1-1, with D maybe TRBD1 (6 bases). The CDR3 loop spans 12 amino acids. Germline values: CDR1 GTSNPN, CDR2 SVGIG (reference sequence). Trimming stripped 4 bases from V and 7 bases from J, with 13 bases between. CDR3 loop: CAWTEGEGEAFF. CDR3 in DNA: TGTGCCTGGACAGAGGGGGAGGGTGAAGCTTTCTTT. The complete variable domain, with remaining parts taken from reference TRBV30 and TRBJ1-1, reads SQTIHQWPATLVQPVGSPLSLECTVEGTSNPNLYWYRQAAGRGLQLLFYSVGIGQISSEVPQNLSASRPQDRQFILSSKKLLLSDSGFYLCAWTEGEGEAFFGQGTRLTVV.

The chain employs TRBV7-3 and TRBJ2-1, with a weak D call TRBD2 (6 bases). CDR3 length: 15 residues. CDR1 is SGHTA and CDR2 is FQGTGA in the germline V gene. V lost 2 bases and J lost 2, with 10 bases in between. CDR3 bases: TGTGCCAGCAGCTTATCGGGAGTACCCTACAATGAGCAGTTCTTC. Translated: CASSLSGVPYNEQFF.

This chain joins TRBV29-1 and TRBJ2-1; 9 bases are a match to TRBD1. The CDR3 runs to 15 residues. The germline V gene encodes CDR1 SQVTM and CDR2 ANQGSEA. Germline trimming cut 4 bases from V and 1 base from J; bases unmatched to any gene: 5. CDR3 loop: CSVGGDRVSYNEQFF. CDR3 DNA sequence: TGCAGCGTTGGGGGGGACAGGGTATCCTACAATGAGCAGTTCTTC.

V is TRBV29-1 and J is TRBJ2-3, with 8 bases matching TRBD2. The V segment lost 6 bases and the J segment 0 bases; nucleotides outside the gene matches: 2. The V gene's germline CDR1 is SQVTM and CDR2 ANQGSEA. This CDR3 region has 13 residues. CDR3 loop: CSVERGSTDTQYF. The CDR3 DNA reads TGCAGCGTCGAGCGGGGGAGCACAGATACGCAGTATTTT.

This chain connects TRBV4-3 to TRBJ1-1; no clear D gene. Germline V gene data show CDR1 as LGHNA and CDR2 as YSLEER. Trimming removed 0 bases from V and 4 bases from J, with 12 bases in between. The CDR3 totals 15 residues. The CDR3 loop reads CASSQDLYSSTEAFF. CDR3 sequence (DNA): TGCGCCAGCAGCCAAGATCTTTATTCCAGCACTGAAGCTTTCTTT.

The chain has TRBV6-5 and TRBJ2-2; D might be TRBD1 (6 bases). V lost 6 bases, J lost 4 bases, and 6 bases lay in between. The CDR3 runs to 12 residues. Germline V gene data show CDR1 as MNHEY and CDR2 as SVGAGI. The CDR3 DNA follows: TGTGCCAGCAGCAGGGGCACCGGGGAGCTGTTTTTT. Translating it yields CASSRGTGELFF.

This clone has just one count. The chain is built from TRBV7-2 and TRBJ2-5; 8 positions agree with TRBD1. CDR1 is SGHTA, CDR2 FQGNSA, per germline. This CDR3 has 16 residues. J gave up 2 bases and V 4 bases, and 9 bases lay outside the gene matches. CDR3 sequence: CASSSGAGGGQETQYF. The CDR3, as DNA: TGTGCCAGCAGCTCCGGGGCAGGGGGCGGTCAAGAGACCCAGTACTTC.

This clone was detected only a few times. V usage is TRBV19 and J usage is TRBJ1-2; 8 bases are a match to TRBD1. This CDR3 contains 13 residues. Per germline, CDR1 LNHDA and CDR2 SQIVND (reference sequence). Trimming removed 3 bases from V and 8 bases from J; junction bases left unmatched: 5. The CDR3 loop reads CASSIWTGSGYTF. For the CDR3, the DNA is TGTGCCAGTAGTATTTGGACAGGGAGCGGCTACACCTTC.

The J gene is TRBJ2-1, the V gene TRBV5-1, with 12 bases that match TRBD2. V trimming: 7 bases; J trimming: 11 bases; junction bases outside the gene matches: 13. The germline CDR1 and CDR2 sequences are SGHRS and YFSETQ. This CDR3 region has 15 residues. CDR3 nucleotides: TGCGCCAGCCAAGTCCGGACTAGCGGGGTCCCCAAGCAGTTCTTC. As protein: CASQVRTSGVPKQFF.